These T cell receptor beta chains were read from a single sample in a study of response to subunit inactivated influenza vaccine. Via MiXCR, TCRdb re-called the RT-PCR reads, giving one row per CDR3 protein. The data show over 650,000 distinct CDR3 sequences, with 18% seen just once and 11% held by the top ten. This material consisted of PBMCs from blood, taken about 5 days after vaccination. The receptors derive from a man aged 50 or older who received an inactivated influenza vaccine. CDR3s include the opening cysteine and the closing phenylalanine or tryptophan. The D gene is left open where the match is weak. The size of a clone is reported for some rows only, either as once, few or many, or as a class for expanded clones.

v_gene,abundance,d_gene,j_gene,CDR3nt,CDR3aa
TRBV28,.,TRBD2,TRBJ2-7,TGTGCCAGCATGTCGAGCGGGGGGAACTACGAGCAGTACTTC,CASMSSGGNYEQYF
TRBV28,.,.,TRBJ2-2,TGTGCCAGCAGTACCATCTACACCGGGGAGCTGTTTTTT,CASSTIYTGELFF
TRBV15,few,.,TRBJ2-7,TGTGCCACCAGCAGAGTCAGTCACGGACCCTACGAGCAGTACTTC,CATSRVSHGPYEQYF
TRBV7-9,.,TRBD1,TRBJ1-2,TGTGCCAGCAGCGGACAGGAGCCCAATGGCTACACCTTC,CASSGQEPNGYTF
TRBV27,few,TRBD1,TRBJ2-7,TGTGCCAGCAGTGTACCGGGACAGGGGAGTGAGCAGTACTTC,CASSVPGQGSEQYF
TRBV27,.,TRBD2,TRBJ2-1,TGTGCCAGCAGTCCGTGGACTAGCGGGCTTGAGCAGTTCTTC,CASSPWTSGLEQFF
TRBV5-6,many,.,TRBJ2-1,TGTGCCAGCAGCTTGTGGGGGCTGAGCTCCTACAATGAGCAGTTCTTC,CASSLWGLSSYNEQFF
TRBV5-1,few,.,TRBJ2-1,TGCGCCAGCAGCTGGGGGGCCAGCTCCAATGAGCAGTTCTTC,CASSWGASSNEQFF
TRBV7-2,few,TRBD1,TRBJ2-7,TGTGCCAGCAGCTTATACGGGACAGGGGGCTTGGAGCAGTACTTC,CASSLYGTGGLEQYF
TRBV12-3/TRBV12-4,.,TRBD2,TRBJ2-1,TGTGCCAGCAGCCTAGCCATCGGGACTAGCGGGTACAATGAGCAGTTCTTC,CASSLAIGTSGYNEQFF
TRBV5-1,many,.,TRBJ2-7,TGCGCCAGCAGCGTCACTAGCACCACCTACGAGCAGTACTTC,CASSVTSTTYEQYF
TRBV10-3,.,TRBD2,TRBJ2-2,TGTGTCATCAGTGAAACAAAGGCGCGGGAGTCTTCCGGCGAGCTGTTTTTT,CVISETKARESSGELFF
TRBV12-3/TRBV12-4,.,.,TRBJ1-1,TGTGCCAGCAGTTTCCCCGGGCCCAGAGCTTTCTTT,CASSFPGPRAFF
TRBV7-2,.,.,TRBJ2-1,TGTGCCAGCAGCATCGCTCGGACAGCACGGGAGCAGTTCTTC,CASSIARTAREQFF
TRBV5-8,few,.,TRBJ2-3,TGTGCCAGCAAATACGTGGGCACAGATACGCAGTATTTT,CASKYVGTDTQYF
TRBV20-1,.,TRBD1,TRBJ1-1,TGCAGTGCTAGAAGGTCAGGGGGCTTGAACACTGAAGCTTTCTTT,CSARRSGGLNTEAFF
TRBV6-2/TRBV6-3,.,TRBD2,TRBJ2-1,TGTGCCAGCAGACGACTAGCGGGGGGATCCAATGAGCAGTTCTTC,CASRRLAGGSNEQFF
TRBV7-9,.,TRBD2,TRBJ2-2,TGTGCCAGCAGCTTAGCGGGAGGGCCGCAGAACACCGGGGAGCTGTTTTTT,CASSLAGGPQNTGELFF
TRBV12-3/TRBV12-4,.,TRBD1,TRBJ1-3,TGTGCCAGCACATCCACAGGGGGTGGAAACACCATATATTTT,CASTSTGGGNTIYF
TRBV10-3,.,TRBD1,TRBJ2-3,TGTGCCATCAGTGATGGGCGGACAGGGAGCACAGATACGCAGTATTTT,CAISDGRTGSTDTQYF
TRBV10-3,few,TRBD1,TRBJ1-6,TGTGCCATCAGTAGGGGACCGGGACAGGGCCCCGGATCACCCCTCCACTTT,CAISRGPGQGPGSPLHF
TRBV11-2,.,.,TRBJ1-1,TGTGCCAGCAGCTTAGGTTTACTCGTGAGGAACACTGAAGCTTTCTTT,CASSLGLLVRNTEAFF
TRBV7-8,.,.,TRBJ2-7,TGTGCCAGCAGCCTAGGGGGTAGGGTTGGCGGGCAGTACTTC,CASSLGGRVGGQYF
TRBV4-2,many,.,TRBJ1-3,TGTGCCAGCAGCCAAGACCCTAACGGGCACTCTGGAAACACCATATATTTT,CASSQDPNGHSGNTIYF
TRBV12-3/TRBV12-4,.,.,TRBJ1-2,TGTGCCAGCAGCACATTATATGGCTACACCTTC,CASSTLYGYTF
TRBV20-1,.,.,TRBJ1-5,TGCAGTGCTAGAGCCCGAGTACCTGCTGAGCCCCAGCATTTT,CSARARVPAEPQHF
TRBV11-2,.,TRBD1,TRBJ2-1,TGTGCCAGCAGAAGTCACAGGGGATCAGGCAATGAGCAGTTCTTC,CASRSHRGSGNEQFF
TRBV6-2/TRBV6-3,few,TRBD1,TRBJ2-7,TGTGCCAGCTCGGGGACAGGGGACTCCTACGAGCAGTACTTC,CASSGTGDSYEQYF
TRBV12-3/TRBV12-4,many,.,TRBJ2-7,TGTGCCAGCAGTTCGACCGGGTCGGGGGCCTACGAGCAGTACTTC,CASSSTGSGAYEQYF
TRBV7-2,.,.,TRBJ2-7,TGTGCCAGCAGCTTATCCGTCGGGTGGGATGAATACGAGCAGTACTTC,CASSLSVGWDEYEQYF
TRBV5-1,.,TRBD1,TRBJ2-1,TGCGCCAGCAGAAGGACAGGGGAGAATGAGCAGTTCTTC,CASRRTGENEQFF
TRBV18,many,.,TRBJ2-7,TGTGCCACCGCCCGTCAGGCCATCTCCTACGAGCAGTACTTC,CATARQAISYEQYF
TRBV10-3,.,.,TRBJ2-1,TGTGCCATCAGTGATGATTGGCTAGCGACCGCCAATGAGCAGTTCTTC,CAISDDWLATANEQFF
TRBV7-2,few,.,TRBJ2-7,TGTGCCAGCAGCTTAAGTAACAGTAACGAGCAGTACTTC,CASSLSNSNEQYF
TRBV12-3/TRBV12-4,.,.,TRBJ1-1,TGTGCCAGCAGTTTCGGACGGGCAAGCACTGAAGCTTTCTTT,CASSFGRASTEAFF
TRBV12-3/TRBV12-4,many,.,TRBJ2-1,TGTGCCAGCAGCCGTGAGGTTTACAATGAGCAGTTCTTC,CASSREVYNEQFF
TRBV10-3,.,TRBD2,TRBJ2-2,TGTGCCATCGGCGGGGCGGGAGGGCCCTCCGGGGAGCTGTTTTTT,CAIGGAGGPSGELFF
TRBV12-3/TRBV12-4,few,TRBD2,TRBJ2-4,TGTGCCAGCAGTCTGGGGGGGAGTACCAAAAACATTCAGTACTTC,CASSLGGSTKNIQYF
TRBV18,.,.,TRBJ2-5,TGTGCCAGCTCACCGGGCCGCTCTGAGACCCAGTACTTC,CASSPGRSETQYF
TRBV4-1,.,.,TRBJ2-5,TGCGCCAGCAGCCCCCATAACCAAGAGACCCAGTACTTC,CASSPHNQETQYF